The clone carrying this T cell receptor (beta chain) was counted only a few times. Its antigen is not known. Germline V gene lookup returns CDR1 SGHRS and CDR2 YFSETQ. The CDR3 is 16 amino acids. The junction had 10 bases not matched to a gene; V was cut back by 4 bases and J by 7 bases. This entry comes from a study of blood T cells in healthy people across ages. Per-sample yields of isolated PBMCs were at least 6 million. Study conclusions and caveats: Across the age range, TCR beta diversity per million T cells fell in a roughly linear way.

The second PCR ran roughly 6 to 11 cycles with a sample-barcoded 5' primer and J-beta primers. Carrying 12 random nucleotides, a template-switch adaptor labeled each individual cDNA molecule. TCRdb ran MiXCR on the 5' RACE reads and lists one entry per CDR3 protein. The profile shows 800,000 to 950,000 distinct CDR3 sequences, about 29% of them singletons. This sample was shared with a second study, whose subject was T cells of mothers and their children.

This chain joins TRBV5-1 and TRBJ2-1; TRBD2 agrees at 11 bases. Specimen: blood. This clonotype was obtained from a woman between 40 and 50 years old in good health. The CDR3 DNA reads as TGCGCCAGCAGCAGTACTAGCGGGGGACGGGGGAATGAGCAGTTCTTC. It yields the protein CASSSTSGGRGNEQFF.